What follows is one T cell receptor beta chain and its context. The antigen remains unidentified. These data belong to a study of shared clonotypes between healthy human individuals. The study, taken as a whole, reports: An expected dependence of interdonor clonotype sharing on sequencing depth was noted.

Sorted-subset replicate PCRs used 150 to 200 ng DNA, some 33,000 T cell genomes. Clones were read by immunoSEQ multiplex PCR, and TCRdb kept only the in-frame ones, dropping some. The data contain fewer than 3 million clones, just under 95% of them seen just once; the ten biggest clones take up roughly 0.34%. The CDR3 extends over 13 amino acids. Trimming took 4 bases from V and 3 from J, leaving 7 bases between them. Germline V gene sequence: CDR1 KGHSY, CDR2 FQNENV. This receptor was taken from a man in his late teens or twenties in good health. Some clones in this sample may be carry-over from other donors' samples. The V and J genes are TRBV16 and TRBJ2-4; D not resolved. Sequencing was carried out using naive CD4+ T cells from PBMCs. Subset here: CD45RA+ positively selected. CDR3 amino acids: CASSPDRKNIQYF. CDR3 nucleotides: TGTGCCAGCAGCCCGGACCGCAAAAACATTCAGTACTTC.